Below are 17 T cell receptor beta chains sequenced from a single sample in a study of T cell changes during pregnancy in multiple sclerosis (dated by TCRdb to the late 2010s). To prepare the library, the immunoSEQ multiplex PCR assay was applied. TCRdb obtained this table from immuneACCESS and retained in-frame rearrangements with V and J assigned. These tables miss some clones; where compared with another copy, unresolved V genes account for less than half of the shortfall, and the remainder is unexplained. This sample lists tens of thousands of clones; about nine tenths were detected once. The ten biggest clones cover more than 0.4% of the sample. The sample consisted of CD4+ T cells from peripheral blood mononuclear cells, taken before pregnancy. The source is a female donor with multiple sclerosis, enrolled in a pregnancy study.

The chain has TRBV20-1 and TRBJ2-1, with D tentatively TRBD2 (5 bases). Germline assignment: CDR1 DFQATT and CDR2 SNEGSKA (reference sequence). The ends were cut back, 3 bases at V and 5 bases at J, with 5 bases in the middle. This CDR3 is 11 amino acids long. This CDR3 is CSARRDNEQFF. CDR3 nucleotides: TGCAGTGCTAGGCGGGACAATGAGCAGTTCTTC.

The chain recombines TRBV19 with TRBJ1-4; maybe TRBD1 (6 bases). CDR3 length equals 16 residues. Trimming took 4 bases from V and 4 from J, leaving 16 bases between them. Germline loops: CDR1 LNHDA, CDR2 SQIVND (reference sequence). The CDR3 DNA sequence: TGTGCCAGTAGTAACTTTAAAGGACAGATTAATGAAAAACTGTTTTTT. The encoded protein is CASSNFKGQINEKLFF.

The chain is built from TRBV7-2 and TRBJ2-7; 12 positions match TRBD2. Germline CDR1 and CDR2: SGHTA and FQGNSA. Trimming took 5 bases from V and 1 from J; bases not matched to a gene: 0. The CDR3 length is 14 residues. The DNA for the CDR3 is TGTGCCAGCAGCACTAGCGGGGGGTCCTACGAGCAGTACTTC. Its protein is CASSTSGGSYEQYF.

The chain has TRBV7-2 and TRBJ2-1, with TRBD2 matching 8 bases. J was trimmed by 9 bases and V by 0 bases; bases with no gene match: 7. The CDR3 consists of 15 residues. The V gene's germline CDR1 is SGHTA and CDR2 FQGNSA. This CDR3 is CASSLAFGGAAEQFF. The CDR3 bases are TGTGCCAGCAGCTTAGCATTCGGGGGGGCCGCTGAGCAGTTCTTC.

J is TRBJ2-1 and V is TRBV9; 10 nucleotides line up with TRBD2. This CDR3 has 16 residues. With 0 bases clipped from V and 8 bases from J, the junction kept 8 bases outside the gene matches. CDR1 is SGDLS and CDR2 is YYNGEE in the germline V gene. The CDR3 loop is CASSVGPAGGQDEQFF. CDR3 nucleotide sequence: TGTGCCAGCAGCGTAGGCCCAGCGGGGGGGCAGGATGAGCAGTTCTTC.

The rearrangement links TRBV7-2 to TRBJ2-3, with 9 nucleotides matching TRBD2. Losses at the gene ends were 1 base for V and 2 bases for J; bases not matched to a gene: 4. The CDR3 runs to 16 residues. From germline, CDR1 is SGHTA and CDR2 FQGNSA. The CDR3 DNA sequence: TGTGCCAGCAGCTTAGTGGGCGGGGGGGTCACAGATACGCAGTATTTT. Its protein is CASSLVGGGVTDTQYF.

This clone has a single count. This rearrangement joins TRBV6-5 to TRBJ2-1; 7 bases are shared with TRBD2. This CDR3 contains 14 residues. CDR1 and CDR2 from the germline V gene are MNHEY and SVGAGI. V dropped 2 bases and J dropped 9; count of bases not matched to a gene: 7. The CDR3 DNA reads TGTGCCAGCAGTTACGGGGGGGGTTGGTCTGAGCAGTTCTTC. Its protein is CASSYGGGWSEQFF.

V is TRBV28 and J is TRBJ1-5; D call uncertain. Trimming left V 6 bases short and J 3 bases short, with 12 bases between. CDR1 and CDR2 from the germline V gene are MDHEN and SYDVKM. The CDR3 is 14 residues long. As DNA, the CDR3 is TGTGCCAGCAGAGAAACTGGTATCAATCAGCCCCAGCATTTT. As protein: CASRETGINQPQHF.

V usage is TRBV7-8 and J usage is TRBJ1-1, with D uncertain. Germline CDR1 SGHVS, CDR2 FQNEAQ. The CDR3 is 14 amino acids. V was pared by 4 bases and J by 1 base, with 10 bases between. CDR3 region: CASSSRLGNTEAFF. CDR3 in DNA: TGTGCCAGCAGCTCCCGGCTAGGGAACACTGAAGCTTTCTTT.

This rearrangement joins TRBV18 to TRBJ2-5; D may be TRBD1 (5 bases). Deletions cut 3 bases from V and 2 bases from J, with 16 bases between. Germline-derived CDR1 and CDR2 are KGHSH and LQKENI. The CDR3 totals 16 residues. The CDR3 loop reads CASSPYAGRLQETQYF. CDR3 nucleotide sequence: TGTGCCAGCTCACCCTACGCAGGGCGGCTTCAAGAGACCCAGTACTTC. Full variable domain (remainder filled in from reference TRBV18 and TRBJ2-5): NAGVMQNPRHLVRRRGQEARLRCSPMKGHSHVYWYRQLPEEGLKFMVYLQKENIIDESGMPKERFSAEFPKEGPSILRIQQVVRGDSAAYFCASSPYAGRLQETQYFGPGTRLLVL.

The CDR3 protein is CASTGQGPNLKAFF. CDR3 nucleotide sequence: TGTGCCAGTACCGGACAGGGCCCTAACCTGAAAGCTTTCTTT. The rearrangement links TRBV19 to TRBJ1-1; 8 bases align to TRBD1. This CDR3 region has 14 residues. Looked up from germline, CDR1 is LNHDA and CDR2 is SQIVND (reference sequence). The trim removed 7 bases at V and 9 bases at J, leaving 13 bases unmatched.

For the CDR3, the DNA is TGTGCCAGCAGCTTAGCGCCTACTAGCGGGGGGGCCGGGAATGAGCAGTTCTTC. Its translation is CASSLAPTSGGAGNEQFF. This chain connects TRBV7-6 to TRBJ2-1, with TRBD2 identical over 13 bases. This CDR3 comprises 18 residues. From germline, CDR1 is SGHVS and CDR2 FNYEAQ. The J segment lost 7 bases and the V segment lost 0 bases, leaving 9 bases of the junction unmatched.

The V call is TRBV19, the J call TRBJ1-5; D call uncertain. The CDR3 runs 12 residues. V gave up 7 bases and J gave up 4 bases, with 8 bases separating them. The V gene's germline CDR1 is LNHDA and CDR2 SQIVND (reference sequence). The CDR3 DNA follows: TGTGCCAGTAAGACGGGGAATCAGCCCCAGCATTTT. It is translated as CASKTGNQPQHF.

This chain joins TRBV10-3 and TRBJ1-2; weak D call: TRBD1 (6 bases). V was clipped by 5 bases and J by 6 bases, with 13 bases between them. Germline V gene data show CDR1 as ENHRY and CDR2 as SYGVKD. This CDR3 is built from 13 residues. As DNA, the CDR3 is TGTGCCATCAGTACCCGGGACACAGATGGCTACACCTTC. Amino acid sequence: CAISTRDTDGYTF.

This sequence joins TRBV7-9 and TRBJ2-7; 11 bases agree with TRBD2. The CDR3 has 16 amino acids. Germline values: CDR1 SEHNR, CDR2 FQNEAQ (reference sequence). V was pared by 1 base and J by 2 bases, with 4 bases of the junction left unmatched. CDR3 in amino acids: CASSLDLAGGPYEQYF. Here the CDR3 DNA reads TGTGCCAGCAGCTTAGATCTAGCGGGGGGCCCCTACGAGCAGTACTTC.

The CDR3, as DNA: TGTGCCTGGAGCCCGAGCTCCTACGAGCAGTACTTC. Protein sequence: CAWSPSSYEQYF. The genes are TRBV30 and TRBJ2-7, with D hard to call. In germline, CDR1 is GTSNPN, CDR2 SVGIG (reference sequence). The V end was cut by 3 bases, the J end by 0 bases, with 6 bases between. The CDR3 contains 12 residues.

The chain links TRBV9 to TRBJ2-3; TRBD2 aligns across 9 bases. CDR3 size: 14 residues. V gave up 4 bases and J gave up 5 bases; unmatched junction bases: 5. Germline assignment: CDR1 SGDLS and CDR2 YYNGEE. CDR3 amino acids: CASSTGTSRDTQYF. The CDR3 nucleotides read TGTGCCAGCAGCACCGGGACTAGCCGAGATACGCAGTATTTT.